This T cell receptor beta chain originates from a study of control samples from healthy donors and cancer patients. This table comes from immunoSEQ multiplex PCR, and its TCRdb copy is limited to in-frame clones, with some not included. The data contain around 150,000 clones, approximately 94% of them singletons. The V end was cut by 4 bases, the J end by 0 bases, with 7 bases between. Germline V lookup: CDR1 KGHDR, CDR2 SFDVKD. CDR3 size: 14 residues. This clonotype was sampled from a man aged 55 to 70 with colorectal cancer. The chain employs TRBV24-1 and TRBJ2-3; D remains ambiguous. Sequencing was done on a sample of PBMCs. DNA of the CDR3: TGTGCCACCAGTGAAGAACTGAGCACAGATACGCAGTATTTT. Encoded protein: CATSEELSTDTQYF.